The rows below give T cell receptor beta chains drawn from one sample of a study of blood T cell repertoires in COVID-19. Measured with immunoSEQ multiplex PCR; TCRdb has only the in-frame clones, and not every one. The data show about 90,000 clones, with around 81% seen just once and around 6.9% held by the top ten. Sequences were obtained from peripheral blood. These receptors were obtained from a man aged 55-75 years with acute or convalescent COVID-19. CDR3s include the opening cysteine and the closing phenylalanine or tryptophan. Fields, in order: clone size, D gene, V gene, CDR3 length, J gene, CDR3 protein, CDR3 DNA. D genes are given only for firm matches. The size field is filled for only some rows; it gives once, few, many or a size class.

size: once; D: TRBD1; V: TRBV19; length: 16; J: TRBJ2-3; CDR3: CASRPRGQGLSDTQYF; DNA: TGTGCCAGTAGACCCCGCGGACAGGGGTTATCAGATACGCAGTATTTT
size: .; D: .; V: TRBV23-1; length: 16; J: TRBJ2-7; CDR3: CASSRPGHPKRYEQYF; DNA: TGCGCCAGCAGTCGACCGGGACATCCGAAACGATACGAGCAGTACTTC
size: .; D: .; V: TRBV2; length: 14; J: TRBJ1-3; CDR3: CASSEAVSGNTIYF; DNA: TGTGCCAGCAGTGAGGCAGTCTCTGGAAACACCATATATTTT
size: .; D: TRBD1; V: TRBV7-3; length: 13; J: TRBJ2-7; CDR3: CASSPGDSYEQYF; DNA: TGTGCCAGCAGCCCAGGGGACAGCTACGAGCAGTACTTC
size: .; D: TRBD1; V: TRBV6-5; length: 14; J: TRBJ2-7; CDR3: CASSTTGETDEQYF; DNA: TGTGCCAGCAGTACGACAGGGGAAACGGACGAGCAGTACTTC
size: few; D: .; V: TRBV27; length: 13; J: TRBJ1-5; CDR3: CASSRGSNQPQHF; DNA: TGTGCCAGCAGCCGAGGGAGCAATCAGCCCCAGCATTTT
size: .; D: .; V: TRBV29-1; length: 13; J: TRBJ1-1; CDR3: CSASGGMNTEAFF; DNA: TGCAGCGCTTCCGGGGGAATGAACACTGAAGCTTTCTTT
size: .; D: .; V: TRBV2; length: 14; J: TRBJ2-1; CDR3: CASSEARVYNEQFF; DNA: TGTGCCAGCAGTGAAGCACGGGTATACAATGAGCAGTTCTTC
size: .; D: .; V: TRBV12-3/TRBV12-4; length: 13; J: TRBJ1-1; CDR3: CASSPTGRTEAFF; DNA: TGTGCCAGCAGCCCCACAGGGAGAACTGAAGCTTTCTTT
size: .; D: .; V: TRBV4-1; length: 14; J: TRBJ1-1; CDR3: CASSPQPSGYEAFF; DNA: TGCGCCAGCAGCCCGCAACCTTCAGGGTATGAAGCTTTCTTT
size: .; D: TRBD1; V: TRBV19; length: 15; J: TRBJ2-7; CDR3: CASTPSGTGYYEQYF; DNA: TGTGCCAGTACCCCATCCGGGACAGGCTACTACGAGCAGTACTTC
size: .; D: .; V: TRBV18; length: 14; J: TRBJ1-3; CDR3: CASSPRAEGNTIYF; DNA: TGTGCCAGCTCACCGAGGGCAGAAGGAAACACCATATATTTT
size: once; D: TRBD1; V: TRBV28; length: 15; J: TRBJ1-5; CDR3: CASSPTTGSNQPQHF; DNA: TGTGCCAGCAGCCCGACGACAGGGTCAAATCAGCCCCAGCATTTT
size: .; D: .; V: TRBV14; length: 15; J: TRBJ1-6; CDR3: CASSPPGSYNSPLHF; DNA: TGTGCCAGCAGCCCCCCCGGGTCCTATAATTCACCCCTCCACTTT
size: once; D: TRBD1; V: TRBV5-4; length: 15; J: TRBJ1-3; CDR3: CASSLAGGSGNTIYF; DNA: TGTGCCAGCAGCTTGGCAGGGGGCAGTGGAAACACCATATATTTT
size: .; D: TRBD1; V: TRBV15; length: 15; J: TRBJ2-1; CDR3: CATSRARTGLYEQFF; DNA: TGTGCCACCAGCAGGGCCAGGACAGGGTTATATGAGCAGTTCTTC
size: .; D: .; V: TRBV25-1; length: 13; J: TRBJ2-7; CDR3: CASSVGDLNEQYF; DNA: TGTGCCAGCAGTGTAGGGGATCTAAACGAGCAGTACTTC
size: .; D: TRBD1; V: TRBV4-3; length: 18; J: TRBJ2-3; CDR3: CASSQDLPGDRGPDTQYF; DNA: TGCGCCAGCAGCCAAGATCTCCCGGGGGACAGGGGTCCAGATACGCAGTATTTT
size: once; D: .; V: TRBV12-3/TRBV12-4; length: 11; J: TRBJ1-1; CDR3: CASSWGLEAFF; DNA: TGTGCCAGCAGTTGGGGCTTGGAAGCTTTCTTT
size: .; D: .; V: TRBV2; length: 13; J: TRBJ2-7; CDR3: CASIADVSYEQYF; DNA: TGTGCCAGCATAGCGGACGTCTCCTACGAGCAGTACTTC
size: .; D: .; V: TRBV6-6; length: 12; J: TRBJ1-1; CDR3: CASSTTLFEAFF; DNA: TGTGCCAGCAGTACGACACTCTTTGAAGCTTTCTTT
size: .; D: TRBD2; V: TRBV9; length: 15; J: TRBJ2-1; CDR3: CASTPTSDAIDEQFF; DNA: TGTGCCAGCACCCCGACTAGCGACGCCATCGATGAGCAGTTCTTC
size: .; D: TRBD2; V: TRBV10-3; length: 16; J: TRBJ2-7; CDR3: CAISAGTSGTPYEQYF; DNA: TGTGCCATCAGCGCCGGGACTAGCGGGACTCCCTACGAGCAGTACTTC
size: .; D: .; V: TRBV30; length: 14; J: TRBJ1-4; CDR3: CAWGQGRTNEKLFF; DNA: TGTGCCTGGGGGCAAGGGAGAACTAATGAAAAACTGTTTTTT
size: .; D: .; V: TRBV12-3/TRBV12-4; length: 12; J: TRBJ1-2; CDR3: CASSFQQGGYTF; DNA: TGTGCCAGCAGTTTTCAACAGGGAGGCTACACCTTC
size: few; D: .; V: TRBV4-3; length: 15; J: TRBJ1-5; CDR3: CASSPGVQGNQPQHF; DNA: TGCGCCAGCAGCCCTGGAGTCCAGGGTAATCAGCCCCAGCATTTT
size: .; D: .; V: TRBV29-1; length: 15; J: TRBJ1-1; CDR3: CSVGLGQAMNTEAFF; DNA: TGCAGCGTGGGGTTGGGGCAGGCGATGAACACTGAAGCTTTCTTT
size: few; D: .; V: TRBV15; length: 14; J: TRBJ2-6; CDR3: CATRAAAGANVLTF; DNA: TGTGCCACCAGGGCCGCCGCCGGGGCCAACGTCCTGACTTTC
size: once; D: .; V: TRBV6-5; length: 13; J: TRBJ1-2; CDR3: CASTRTVGDGYTF; DNA: TGTGCCAGCACCCGAACAGTCGGGGATGGCTACACCTTC
size: .; D: TRBD2; V: TRBV15; length: 16; J: TRBJ2-5; CDR3: CATSRTSGGVQETQYF; DNA: TGTGCCACCAGCAGGACTAGCGGGGGAGTACAAGAGACCCAGTACTTC
size: .; D: TRBD1; V: TRBV28; length: 14; J: TRBJ1-4; CDR3: CASSLRQGAEKLFF; DNA: TGTGCCAGCAGTTTAAGACAGGGGGCTGAAAAACTGTTTTTT
size: .; D: .; V: TRBV30; length: 12; J: TRBJ1-1; CDR3: CAWSLTGTEAFF; DNA: TGTGCCTGGAGTTTGACGGGAACTGAAGCTTTCTTT
size: once; D: TRBD1; V: TRBV6-5; length: 15; J: TRBJ1-2; CDR3: CASTSKGSSGGGYTF; DNA: TGTGCCAGTACCTCGAAGGGCAGTTCAGGGGGTGGCTACACCTTC
size: few; D: TRBD2; V: TRBV5-1; length: 14; J: TRBJ2-3; CDR3: CASSSGGRVDTQYF; DNA: TGCGCCAGCAGCTCGGGAGGGCGGGTAGATACGCAGTATTTT
size: .; D: .; V: TRBV4-1; length: 15; J: TRBJ1-5; CDR3: CASSQDTGSNQPQHF; DNA: TGCGCCAGCAGCCAAGATACAGGAAGCAATCAGCCCCAGCATTTT
size: few; D: TRBD2; V: TRBV6-5; length: 15; J: TRBJ2-7; CDR3: CASSPGAGGQYEQYF; DNA: TGTGCCAGCAGCCCGGGTGCGGGGGGCCAATACGAGCAGTACTTC
size: .; D: .; V: TRBV4-3; length: 15; J: TRBJ2-1; CDR3: CASSQVTGGLNEQFF; DNA: TGCGCCAGCAGCCAAGTTACGGGGGGCCTCAATGAGCAGTTCTTC
size: few; D: .; V: TRBV18; length: 16; J: TRBJ1-1; CDR3: CASSPWKGDAGTEAFF; DNA: TGTGCCAGCTCACCATGGAAAGGGGACGCGGGGACTGAAGCTTTCTTT
size: few; D: TRBD1; V: TRBV16; length: 14; J: TRBJ1-6; CDR3: CASSGGQDNSPLHF; DNA: TGTGCCAGCAGCGGGGGACAGGATAATTCACCCCTCCACTTT
size: .; D: .; V: TRBV5-4; length: 14; J: TRBJ1-1; CDR3: CASSQRGGEGEAFF; DNA: TGTGCCAGCAGCCAACGAGGAGGGGAGGGTGAAGCTTTCTTT
size: once; D: TRBD1; V: TRBV30; length: 14; J: TRBJ1-2; CDR3: CAWSVTGGGYGYTF; DNA: TGTGCCTGGAGTGTAACAGGGGGCGGCTATGGCTACACCTTC
size: .; D: TRBD1; V: TRBV27; length: 15; J: TRBJ1-2; CDR3: CASSRTGGFSDGYTF; DNA: TGTGCCAGCAGTCGGACAGGGGGCTTCTCCGATGGCTACACCTTC
size: once; D: TRBD1; V: TRBV11-2; length: 15; J: TRBJ1-1; CDR3: CASSRIGQGPTEAFF; DNA: TGTGCCAGCAGCCGAATCGGACAGGGGCCCACTGAAGCTTTCTTT
size: .; D: TRBD1; V: TRBV4-2; length: 15; J: TRBJ1-4; CDR3: CASSQEDRINEKLFF; DNA: TGTGCCAGCAGCCAAGAGGACAGGATTAATGAAAAACTGTTTTTT
size: .; D: TRBD2; V: TRBV5-1; length: 18; J: TRBJ2-1; CDR3: CASSTAPGLAGGIHEQFF; DNA: TGCGCCAGCAGCACCGCGCCGGGACTAGCGGGGGGGATTCATGAGCAGTTCTTC
size: .; D: TRBD2; V: TRBV7-2; length: 17; J: TRBJ2-2; CDR3: CASSLEASGGTAGELFF; DNA: TGTGCCAGCAGCTTAGAGGCTAGCGGGGGTACAGCCGGGGAGCTGTTTTTT
size: .; D: TRBD1; V: TRBV18; length: 16; J: TRBJ2-7; CDR3: CASSPRGGQGAYEQYF; DNA: TGTGCCAGCTCACCAAGAGGAGGACAGGGGGCTTACGAGCAGTACTTC
size: .; D: .; V: TRBV25-1; length: 16; J: TRBJ1-5; CDR3: CASSDAGLGGGQPQHF; DNA: TGTGCCAGCAGTGATGCCGGACTGGGTGGTGGTCAGCCCCAGCATTTT
size: few; D: TRBD1; V: TRBV5-1; length: 14; J: TRBJ1-1; CDR3: CASSLQGIGTEAFF; DNA: TGCGCCAGCAGCTTACAGGGGATAGGGACTGAAGCTTTCTTT
size: few; D: .; V: TRBV12-5; length: 15; J: TRBJ1-3; CDR3: CASGFQGVSGNTIYF; DNA: TGTGCTAGTGGTTTCCAGGGTGTGTCTGGAAACACCATATATTTT
size: .; D: .; V: TRBV29-1; length: 13; J: TRBJ2-1; CDR3: CSVVRTDYNEQFF; DNA: TGCAGCGTTGTGAGGACAGACTACAATGAGCAGTTCTTC
size: once; D: TRBD1; V: TRBV18; length: 17; J: TRBJ2-2; CDR3: CASSPYVTGRNTGELFF; DNA: TGTGCCAGCTCACCTTACGTGACAGGGAGAAACACCGGGGAGCTGTTTTTT
size: .; D: TRBD2; V: TRBV13; length: 15; J: TRBJ2-7; CDR3: CASSFSTSGGYEQYF; DNA: TGTGCCAGCAGCTTTTCAACTAGCGGGGGGTATGAGCAGTACTTC
size: .; D: TRBD1; V: TRBV3-1/TRBV3-2; length: 13; J: TRBJ1-2; CDR3: CASSQNRGWGYTF; DNA: TGTGCCAGCAGCCAAAACAGGGGTTGGGGCTACACCTTC
size: .; D: TRBD1; V: TRBV15; length: 17; J: TRBJ1-3; CDR3: CATSRASSGTGGNTIYF; DNA: TGTGCCACCAGCAGGGCGAGTTCCGGGACAGGAGGAAACACCATATATTTT
size: .; D: TRBD1; V: TRBV6-5; length: 15; J: TRBJ1-1; CDR3: CASSSRDRRTLKAFF; DNA: TGTGCCAGCAGTTCTAGGGACAGGAGAACACTGAAAGCTTTCTTT
size: .; D: .; V: TRBV12-3/TRBV12-4; length: 13; J: TRBJ1-2; CDR3: CASSLGGDGGYTF; DNA: TGTGCCAGCAGCCTCGGGGGGGATGGTGGCTACACCTTC
size: .; D: TRBD1; V: TRBV9; length: 19; J: TRBJ2-7; CDR3: CASSGGPGPGTGVSYEQYF; DNA: TGTGCCAGCAGCGGAGGACCCGGCCCTGGGACAGGGGTATCCTACGAGCAGTACTTC
size: .; D: TRBD1; V: TRBV5-1; length: 16; J: TRBJ1-1; CDR3: CASSLTGTGSWTEAFF; DNA: TGCGCCAGCAGCCTCACCGGGACAGGGTCGTGGACTGAAGCTTTCTTT
size: .; D: TRBD1; V: TRBV4-3; length: 16; J: TRBJ1-5; CDR3: CASSQDDSGGDQPQHF; DNA: TGCGCCAGCAGCCAAGATGATTCAGGGGGAGACCAGCCCCAGCATTTT